This paragraph reports one TCR beta chain. Only one count was recorded for this clone. Its antigen specificity is not known. There are no base qualities to consult, and no much larger clone falls within one base. Using the immunoSEQ assay, TCRB CDR3 regions were amplified from around 2 micrograms of genomic DNA, or from all available DNA when less than that was on hand. Multiplex PCR used 60 forward primers for TCR V beta segments and 13 reverse primers for J beta segments. To estimate the number of reads per starting template, synthetic control templates were added to each sample at limiting dilution. The Illumina HiSeq System generated 87 bp sequencing reads. The paper's data handling went like this. PCR and sequencing errors were removed by a nearest neighbor algorithm that merged closely related sequences. TCR overlap was defined as the percentage of unique tumor TCR beta sequences that were also found in the peripheral blood of the same patient. Drawn from immuneACCESS, this table holds only the in-frame rearrangements with V and J called that TCRdb kept. Clones are partly lost; checked studies trace under half to an unresolved V gene and leave the rest unexplained. The V and J calls and the clone size are those of that table, but D and trimming were determined from the DNA. This sample comprises tens of thousands of clones, about 85% of them detected only once. The ten biggest clones cover more than 9.5% of the sample.

The data derive from a study of glioma-infiltrating T cells after dendritic cell vaccination (TCRdb year 2016). For context, the study as a whole: The cohort comprised about 15 glioblastoma patients from Phase I and II dendritic cell vaccination trials, 9 newly diagnosed and 6 with recurrent disease. Deep sequencing of TCR beta CDR3 regions was used to quantify tumor-infiltrating lymphocyte content and compare tumor and blood repertoires in dendritic cell-vaccinated glioblastoma patients. Patients received autologous tumor lysate-pulsed dendritic cell vaccination between about 2002 and 2013. Three intradermal dendritic cell vaccine injections were administered to patients at biweekly intervals in the arm below the axilla. The vaccine consisted of monocyte-derived dendritic cells cultured about 7 days with IL-4 and GM-CSF, then pulsed overnight with autologous tumor lysate. Survival after dendritic cell vaccination was correlated with TCR sequencing metrics, such as TIL content and the overlap between tumor and blood repertoires. The investigation overall reported the following: The cohort was small and heterogeneous, only a few patients had full blood and tumor sets, and even fewer had initial-recurrent tumor pairs. TCR clonality showed no direct relationship with survival, which suggests that a diverse polyclonal response may be important. The three-group TCR overlap response model was characterized as speculative, and prospective validation of the model was stated to be required. Longer time to progression and overall survival after dendritic cell vaccination were predicted by higher estimated pretreatment TIL content.

The CDR1 and CDR2 encoded by the germline V gene (reference sequence) are WNHNN and SYGVQD. V and J are trimmed by 6 bases and 3 bases, and the gene matches miss 9 bases of the junction. From the cysteine up to the phenylalanine, the CDR3 has a length of 16 residues. Only the CDR3 region is kept as DNA, spanning 48 bases read in frame from base 1. Selection of patients required sufficient residual fresh-frozen tumor tissue and over two years of available survival data. Molecular status otherwise varied across the glioblastoma patients, but none of them carried an isocitrate dehydrogenase mutation. PBMC were collected before vaccination, two weeks after the third vaccination, and at tumor progression if tumor progression occurred. The Qiagen DNeasy Blood extraction Kit was used for extraction of genomic DNA.

Here the chain combines TRBV10-1 and TRBJ2-1; TRBD2 matches 9 bases in the middle. The starting material was blood, obtained before dendritic cell vaccination. The TCR sequence derives from a human donor with glioblastoma. CDR3 protein: CASSRGVAGVYNEQFF. The base sequence is TGCGCCAGCAGCAGAGGAGTAGCGGGAGTCTACAATGAGCAGTTCTTC.